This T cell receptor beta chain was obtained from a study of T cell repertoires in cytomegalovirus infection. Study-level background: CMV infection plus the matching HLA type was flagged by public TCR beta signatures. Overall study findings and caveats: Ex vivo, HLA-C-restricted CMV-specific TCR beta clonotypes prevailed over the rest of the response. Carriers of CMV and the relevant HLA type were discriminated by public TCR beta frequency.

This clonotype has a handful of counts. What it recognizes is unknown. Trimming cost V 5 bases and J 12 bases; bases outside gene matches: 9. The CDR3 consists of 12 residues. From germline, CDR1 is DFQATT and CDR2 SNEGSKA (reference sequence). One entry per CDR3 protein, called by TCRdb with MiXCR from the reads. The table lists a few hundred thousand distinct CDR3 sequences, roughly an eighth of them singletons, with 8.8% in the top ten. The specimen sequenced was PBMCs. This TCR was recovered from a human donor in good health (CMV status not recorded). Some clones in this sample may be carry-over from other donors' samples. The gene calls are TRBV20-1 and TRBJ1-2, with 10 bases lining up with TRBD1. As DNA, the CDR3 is TGCAGTGCTCTTGACAGGGGGCCAAGGGACACCTTC. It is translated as CSALDRGPRDTF.